This T cell receptor (beta chain) was profiled in a study of blood T cell repertoires in COVID-19. The CDR3 is made up of 13 amino acids. With 4 bases removed from V and 6 bases from J, the gap between germline ends came to 12 bases. From germline, CDR1 is KGHSH and CDR2 LQKENI. Original methodology: From reference gene primer amplification, estimates of nucleated cell counts were derived. Some clones are missing from TCRdb's copy, which holds only in-frame ones; the method was immunoSEQ multiplex PCR. The DNA gave D and trimming, while V, J and clone size come from that table. The sample yields some 99,000 clones, around nine tenths seen once.

The specimen was peripheral blood. The sequence was obtained from a man aged 65 to 85 with acute or convalescent COVID-19. The gene calls are TRBV18 and TRBJ1-1, with D perhaps TRBD1 (5 bases). CDR3: CASSQGLNPEAFF. DNA of the CDR3: TGTGCCAGCTCACAGGGACTGAATCCTGAAGCTTTCTTT.